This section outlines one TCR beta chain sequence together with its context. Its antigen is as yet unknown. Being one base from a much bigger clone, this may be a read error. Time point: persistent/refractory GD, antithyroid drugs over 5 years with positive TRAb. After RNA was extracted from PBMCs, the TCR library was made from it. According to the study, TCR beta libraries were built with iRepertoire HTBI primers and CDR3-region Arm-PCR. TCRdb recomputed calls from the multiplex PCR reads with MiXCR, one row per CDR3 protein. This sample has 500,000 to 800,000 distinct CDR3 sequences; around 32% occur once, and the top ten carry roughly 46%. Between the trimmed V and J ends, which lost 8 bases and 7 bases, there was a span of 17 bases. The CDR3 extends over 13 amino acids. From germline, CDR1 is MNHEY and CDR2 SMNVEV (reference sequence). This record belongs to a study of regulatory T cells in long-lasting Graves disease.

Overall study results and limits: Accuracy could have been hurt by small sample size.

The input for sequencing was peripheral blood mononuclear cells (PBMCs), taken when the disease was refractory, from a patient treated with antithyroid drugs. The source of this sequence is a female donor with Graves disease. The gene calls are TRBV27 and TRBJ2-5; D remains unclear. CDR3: CASGPLARMTQYF. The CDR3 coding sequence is TGTGCCAGCGGCCCTCTGGCCAGGATGACCCAGTACTTC.